The 17 T cell receptor beta chains in this list originate from one sample, sequenced in a study of blood T cells in healthy people across ages. The use of a sample-barcoded 5' primer and a J-beta primer mix characterized a second PCR of roughly 6 to 11 cycles. TCRdb processed the 5' RACE reads anew with MiXCR; each CDR3 protein has one entry. Of 850,000 to 1,300,000 distinct CDR3 sequences listed, 40% to 50% are singletons. The sample consisted of blood. The receptors here all came from a woman aged 55-69 years in good health.

This clonotype was seen only a few times. The rearrangement uses TRBV6-6 and TRBJ2-1; D unclear. V lost 6 bases and J 4 bases, leaving 16 bases between the germline ends. This CDR3 is built from 15 residues. CDR1 MNHNY and CDR2 SVGAGI come from the germline V gene (reference sequence). Here the CDR3 DNA reads TGTGCCAGCAGCAGCGACGACACAGCGTACAATGAGCAGTTCTTC. This gives the protein CASSSDDTAYNEQFF.

This rearrangement joins TRBV6-2 or TRBV6-3 to TRBJ2-7; 12 nucleotides align to TRBD1. The germline V gene has CDR1 MNHEY and CDR2 SVGEGT. The CDR3 is 16 residues long. V was clipped by 4 bases and J by 7 bases; unmatched bases: 11. CDR3 in DNA: TGTGCCAGCAGTTCCCCCTGGGACAGGGGGCGGGATGAGCAGTACTTC. It codes for CASSSPWDRGRDEQYF.

This clonotype has more than one count but fewer than ten. CDR3 DNA sequence: TGCAGTGCGACAAAGGGGACAGGGTATGGTTCACCCCTCCACTTT. This codes for CSATKGTGYGSPLHF. The rearrangement joins TRBV20-1 to TRBJ1-6; 9 nucleotides agree with TRBD1. There are 15 residues in the CDR3. Germline V lookup: CDR1 DFQATT, CDR2 SNEGSKA (reference sequence). J gave up 9 bases and V 6 bases, and 12 bases lay outside the gene matches.

Only a few counts were recorded for this clonotype. The chain carries TRBV4-2 and TRBJ2-7; 12 nucleotides agree with TRBD2. This CDR3 spans 19 amino acids. From germline, CDR1 is LGHNA and CDR2 YNFKEQ. Germline trimming cut 0 bases from V and 4 bases from J; bases unmatched to any gene: 13. The CDR3 DNA is TGTGCCAGCAGCCAAGATAGGGCGACTAGCGGGAGAGTACCTTACGAGCAGTACTTC. Protein sequence: CASSQDRATSGRVPYEQYF.

The rearrangement links TRBV7-3 to TRBJ2-7, with D possibly TRBD2 on 6 matching bases. Per the germline V gene, CDR1 is SGHTA and CDR2 is FQGTGA. The V end lost 0 bases, the J end lost 5 bases, and 8 bases lay between the germline ends. This CDR3 comprises 13 residues. CDR3 coding DNA: TGTGCCAGCAGCTTAACCCCGGGGGACGAGCAGTACTTC. Its translation: CASSLTPGDEQYF.

There are a few counts of this clonotype. This chain links TRBV27 with TRBJ1-6, with TRBD1 as a possible D gene (5 bases). The CDR3 contains 12 residues. Germline V lookup: CDR1 MNHEY, CDR2 SMNVEV (reference sequence). Deletions cut 3 bases from V and 10 bases from J, with 7 bases between. The CDR3 spells CASSFRDSPLHF. The CDR3 DNA sequence: TGTGCCAGCAGTTTTCGGGACTCACCCCTCCACTTT.

The chain couples TRBV7-9 to TRBJ2-1; D possibly corresponds to TRBD2 (6 bases). V gave up 3 bases and J gave up 6 bases, with 9 bases separating them. From germline, CDR1 is SEHNR and CDR2 FQNEAQ (reference sequence). The CDR3 is 13 amino acids. This chain's CDR3 is CASSFGGANEQFF. As DNA, the CDR3 is TGTGCCAGCAGCTTCGGAGGGGCCAATGAGCAGTTCTTC. The whole variable domain, remainder taken from reference TRBV7-9 and TRBJ2-1, is DTGVSQNPRHKITKRGQNVTFRCDPISEHNRLYWYRQTLGQGPEFLTYFQNEAQLEKSRLLSDRFSAERPKGSFSTLEIQRTEQGDSAMYLCASSFGGANEQFFGPGTRLTVL.

This chain joins TRBV12-3 or TRBV12-4 and TRBJ2-2, with no clear D. V lost 3 bases and J lost 1, with 6 bases in between. The CDR3 extends over 14 amino acids. The CDR3 DNA follows: TGTGCCAGCAGTTTGTCACAGAACACCGGGGAGCTGTTTTTT. Amino acids: CASSLSQNTGELFF.

The DNA for the CDR3 is TGTGCCACCAGCGGTCGCCTATGGGACACTGAAGCTTTCTTT. It codes for CATSGRLWDTEAFF. The V gene is TRBV15, the J gene TRBJ1-1; the D is unclear. With 5 bases removed from V and 3 bases from J, the gap between germline ends came to 13 bases. The CDR3 loop spans 14 amino acids. Germline V gives CDR1 LNHNV, CDR2 YYDKDF (reference sequence).

The V call is TRBV11-1, the J call TRBJ2-1; 11 bases line up with TRBD2. CDR3 size: 21 residues. Germline values: CDR1 SGHAT, CDR2 FQDESV (reference sequence). V shed 5 bases, J shed 0 bases, and the junction held 18 bases outside the gene matches. The DNA for the CDR3 is TGTGCCAGCAGCGGAGGTGGGTCCGGGACTAGCGGTTGTAGCTCCTACAATGAGCAGTTCTTC. This translates into CASSGGGSGTSGCSSYNEQFF.

The chain links TRBV5-1 to TRBJ2-2; D uncertain. Germline CDR1 SGHRS, CDR2 YFSETQ. The CDR3 totals 16 residues. Trimming took 4 bases from V and 0 from J, leaving 13 bases between them. The CDR3 protein is CASSPAKTSNTGELFF. The CDR3 nucleotides are TGCGCCAGCAGCCCGGCGAAGACTTCGAACACCGGGGAGCTGTTTTTT.

The chain employs TRBV29-1 and TRBJ2-1; D unresolved. The last part of the DNA fits TRBJ2-7 better; the J call may be wrong. Germline CDR1 reads SQVTM; CDR2 reads ANQGSEA. The CDR3 spans 12 residues. This CDR3 reads CSVEFRYNEQYF. CDR3 DNA: TGCAGCGTTGAGTTCCGGTACAATGAGCAGTACTTC.

Note on this clonotype: The junction departs from germline at one end; a sequencing error may be responsible. The chain recombines TRBV2 with TRBJ2-7; D remains ambiguous. This CDR3 is 14 amino acids long. Germline V gene sequence: CDR1 SNHLY, CDR2 FYNNEI. This CDR3 is CVSFRSESSYEQYF. The CDR3, as DNA: TGTGTCAGCTTCCGCAGCGAGAGCTCCTACGAGCAGTACTTC.

The V gene is TRBV7-6, the J gene TRBJ2-1; D gene unclear. CDR1 and CDR2 (germline): SGHVS, FNYEAQ. Trimming cost V 5 bases and J 7 bases, with 12 bases left between them. There are 13 residues in the CDR3. The CDR3 nucleotides are TGTGCCAGCAGCGTTTCTAGGTCGAATGAGCAGTTCTTC. Translation gives CASSVSRSNEQFF.

This clonotype was seen a handful of times. The V call is TRBV12-3 or TRBV12-4, the J call TRBJ2-3, with a possible D match to TRBD1 (5 bases). Trimming took off 6 bases at V and 1 base at J, with 14 bases between the two ends. This CDR3 contains 15 residues. This CDR3 is CASSKTDSRTDTQYF. Here the CDR3 DNA reads TGTGCCAGCAGCAAAACCGACAGCCGCACAGATACGCAGTATTTT.

This sequence joins TRBV3-1 and TRBJ2-3; 15 nucleotides agree with TRBD2. This CDR3 contains 22 residues. Germline-derived CDR1 and CDR2 are LGHDT and YNNKEL (reference sequence). V trimming: 3 bases; J trimming: 2 bases; junction bases outside the gene matches: 18. In DNA form, the CDR3 reads TGTGCCAGCAGCCATATCGGGATAGGGGGACTAGCGGGAGGCGGGCCCACAGATACGCAGTATTTT. Its protein product is CASSHIGIGGLAGGGPTDTQYF.

The genes are TRBV12-3 or TRBV12-4 and TRBJ2-7, with 8 positions matching TRBD1. The CDR3 is made up of 13 amino acids. V was pared by 6 bases and J by 3 bases, with 4 bases of the junction left unmatched. In DNA, the CDR3 is TGTGCCAGCAGCGACGGGACAGGCTACGAGCAGTACTTC. Translation gives CASSDGTGYEQYF.